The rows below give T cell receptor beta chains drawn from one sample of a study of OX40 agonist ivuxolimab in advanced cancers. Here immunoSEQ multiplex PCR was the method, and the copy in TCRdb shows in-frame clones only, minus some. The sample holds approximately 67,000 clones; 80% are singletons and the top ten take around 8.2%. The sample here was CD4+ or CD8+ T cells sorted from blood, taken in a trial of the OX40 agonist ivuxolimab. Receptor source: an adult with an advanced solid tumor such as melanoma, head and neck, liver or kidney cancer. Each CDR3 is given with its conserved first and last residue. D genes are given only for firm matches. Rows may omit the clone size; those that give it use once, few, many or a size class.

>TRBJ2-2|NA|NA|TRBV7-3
TGTGCCAGCGGAAACACCGGGGAGCTGTTTTTT
CASGNTGELFF
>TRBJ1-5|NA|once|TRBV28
TGTGCCAGCGCTGCTGGGGGCAATCAGCCCCAGCATTTT
CASAAGGNQPQHF
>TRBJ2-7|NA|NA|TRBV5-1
TGCGCCAGCAGGCGGACAGACACCTCCTACGAGCAGTACTTC
CASRRTDTSYEQYF
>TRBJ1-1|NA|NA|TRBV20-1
TGCAGTGCTAGAGATTGGAGTCAAGCTTTCTTT
CSARDWSQAFF
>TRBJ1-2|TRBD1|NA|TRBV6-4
TGTGCCAGCAGCAAAGACAGGGGCCTGGGCTACACCTTC
CASSKDRGLGYTF
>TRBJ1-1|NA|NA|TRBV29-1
TGCAGCGTTGAGGCAGCCATGAACACTGAAGCTTTCTTT
CSVEAAMNTEAFF
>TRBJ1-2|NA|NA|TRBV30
TGTGCCTGGCAAGTCGTGGGGTCAACTAACTATGGCTACACCTTC
CAWQVVGSTNYGYTF
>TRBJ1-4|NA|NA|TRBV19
TGTGCCAGTAAAGGGGTGACCTTTAATGAAAAACTGTTTTTT
CASKGVTFNEKLFF
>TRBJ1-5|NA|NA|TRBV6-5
TGTGCCAGCAACCCGGGCCAGCCGGGTCAGCCCCAGCATTTT
CASNPGQPGQPQHF
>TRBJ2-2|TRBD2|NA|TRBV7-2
TGTGCCAGCAGCCCCATACTAGCGGGAGGCACCGGGGAGCTGTTTTTT
CASSPILAGGTGELFF
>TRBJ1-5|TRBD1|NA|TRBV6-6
TGTGCCAGCAGTAAAGGGACAGGGGTTGATCAGCCCCAGCATTTT
CASSKGTGVDQPQHF
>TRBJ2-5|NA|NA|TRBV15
TGTGCCACCAGCAGCCTGGACGCATGGGAGACCCAGTACTTC
CATSSLDAWETQYF
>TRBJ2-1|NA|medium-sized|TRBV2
TGTGCCAGCAATATCGGGACACTCTCCTACAATGAGCAGTTCTTC
CASNIGTLSYNEQFF
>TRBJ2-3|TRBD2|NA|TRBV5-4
TGTGCCAGCAGCCCGGGGACTAGCGCCGGCACAGATACGCAGTATTTT
CASSPGTSAGTDTQYF
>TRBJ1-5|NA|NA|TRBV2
TGTGCCAGCAGTGAATGGGGTAATCAGCCCCAGCATTTT
CASSEWGNQPQHF
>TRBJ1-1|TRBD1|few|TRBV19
TGTGCCAGTAGTCCGAGGCAGGGGGTGGGGACTGAAGCTTTCTTT
CASSPRQGVGTEAFF
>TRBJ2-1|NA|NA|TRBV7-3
TGTGCCAGCAGCTTAACTGGGGACTCCTACAATGAGCAGTTCTTC
CASSLTGDSYNEQFF
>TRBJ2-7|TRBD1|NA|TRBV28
TGTGCCAGCAGTTCGACCAGGGGGCGCGGAGTCTACGAGCAGTACTTC
CASSSTRGRGVYEQYF
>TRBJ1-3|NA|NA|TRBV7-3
TGTGCCAGCAGCTTGACGGACTCTGGAAACACCATATATTTT
CASSLTDSGNTIYF
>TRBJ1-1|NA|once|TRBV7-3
TGTGCCAGCAGCTTACAGGGAAACACTGAAGCTTTCTTT
CASSLQGNTEAFF